One sample yielded the 25 T cell receptor beta chains listed below, sequenced in a study of blood T cell repertoires in COVID-19. Repertoires were generated with immunoSEQ multiplex PCR, while TCRdb's copy carries only in-frame clones and drops some. The sample shows about 62,000 clones, approximately 92% of them seen only once. The specimen sequenced was peripheral blood. These TCRs come from a woman aged 55-69 years with COVID-19, enrolled during active disease.

This chain connects TRBV25-1 to TRBJ2-5, with 13 bases matching TRBD2. Germline loops: CDR1 MGHDK, CDR2 SYGVNS. Trimming cost V 1 base and J 2 bases; bases outside gene matches: 7. The CDR3 has 18 residues. The CDR3 sequence is CASSEFGLAGVRQETQYF. Here the CDR3 DNA reads TGTGCCAGCAGTGAATTCGGACTAGCGGGAGTCCGGCAAGAGACCCAGTACTTC.

The chain uses TRBV19 and TRBJ2-1, with 7 positions matching TRBD2. Losses at the gene ends were 4 bases for V and 4 bases for J; bases not matched to a gene: 4. CDR1 and CDR2 from the germline V gene are LNHDA and SQIVND (reference sequence). This CDR3 contains 14 residues. CDR3 bases: TGTGCCAGTAGTAGGTGGGAGGGATACAATGAGCAGTTCTTC. Translating it yields CASSRWEGYNEQFF.

This clone showed up just a few times. J is TRBJ2-7 and V is TRBV9; no clear D. Germline CDR1 SGDLS, CDR2 YYNGEE. V lost 0 bases, J lost 1 base, and 8 bases lay in between. The CDR3 loop spans 14 amino acids. CDR3 nucleotide sequence: TGTGCCAGCAGCGTAGATCCGTATTCCTACGAGCAGTACTTC. Protein sequence: CASSVDPYSYEQYF.

This chain connects TRBV19 to TRBJ2-3; D gene uncertain. Trimming stripped 1 base from V and 2 bases from J, with 10 bases between. The CDR3 has 15 amino acids. Germline CDR1 is LNHDA and CDR2 is SQIVND (reference sequence). In DNA form, the CDR3 reads TGTGCCAGTAGTATAGTAGCCCGATTCACAGATACGCAGTATTTT. Translating it yields CASSIVARFTDTQYF.

The genes are TRBV11-3 and TRBJ1-2; tentatively, D is TRBD1 (6 bases). Germline V gene lookup returns CDR1 SGHNT and CDR2 YENEEA. The length of the CDR3 is 15 residues. V shed 0 bases and J shed 3 bases, with 11 bases lying between them. The CDR3 spells CASSLDAGGDYGYTF. The CDR3 bases are TGTGCCAGCAGCTTAGATGCGGGGGGCGACTATGGCTACACCTTC. The full variable domain, completed using reference TRBV11-3 and TRBJ1-2, is EAGVVQSPRYKIIEKKQPVAFWCNPISGHNTLYWYLQNLGQGPELLIRYENEEAVDDSQLPKDRFSAERLKGVDSTLKIQPAELGDSAVYLCASSLDAGGDYGYTFGSGTRLTVV.

This rearrangement joins TRBV19 to TRBJ2-7; 8 bases map to TRBD1. The V gene end was trimmed by 4 bases and the J gene end by 1 base; junction bases not matched to a gene: 3. This CDR3 is built from 14 residues. Germline CDR1 is LNHDA and CDR2 is SQIVND (reference sequence). For the CDR3, the DNA is TGTGCCAGTAGTAGTACAGGGGGATCCTACGAGCAGTACTTC. Amino acids: CASSSTGGSYEQYF.

The rearrangement uses TRBV7-2 and TRBJ1-5, with D uncertain. Trimming shortened V by 4 bases and J by 0 bases, and 7 bases separated the two germline ends. The length of the CDR3 is 14 residues. CDR1 is SGHTA and CDR2 is FQGNSA in the germline V gene. The CDR3 coding sequence is TGTGCCAGCAGCTGGAGTACTAGCAATCAGCCCCAGCATTTT. This encodes CASSWSTSNQPQHF.

The J gene is TRBJ2-3, the V gene TRBV6-1; TRBD1 matches 8 bases. CDR1 MNHNS and CDR2 SASEGT come from the germline V gene. The ends lost 3 bases at V and 3 bases at J; junction bases unmatched: 5. This CDR3 region has 15 residues. The CDR3 here is CASSDMWTGTDTQYF. The CDR3 nucleotides read TGTGCCAGCAGTGATATGTGGACAGGGACAGATACGCAGTATTTT.

A single count supports this clone. The V gene is TRBV11-2, the J gene TRBJ2-1; TRBD2 agrees at 12 bases. This CDR3 comprises 18 residues. CDR1 is SGHAT and CDR2 is FQNNGV in the germline V gene. V lost 1 base, J lost 7 bases, and 11 bases stayed unmatched. CDR3 DNA sequence: TGTGCCAGCAGCTTAGGGACTAGCGGGATAAAGTCTGGGAATGAGCAGTTCTTC. It is translated as CASSLGTSGIKSGNEQFF.

This chain connects TRBV3-1 (or the pseudogene TRBV3-2) to TRBJ1-2; TRBD1 is a possible D gene (6 bases). The CDR3 has 14 amino acids. Germline V CDR1 and CDR2: LGHDT, YNNKEL (reference sequence). The V and J ends lost 7 bases and 2 bases respectively, with 14 bases between them. The CDR3 here is CASTTADRNYGYTF. The CDR3 DNA is TGTGCCAGCACCACCGCGGACAGAAACTATGGCTACACCTTC.

This chain uses TRBV7-6 with TRBJ2-4, with a possible D match to TRBD1 (5 bases). Germline CDR1 reads SGHVS; CDR2 reads FNYEAQ. Between the trimmed V and J ends, which lost 0 bases and 12 bases, there was a span of 9 bases. The length of the CDR3 is 12 residues. CDR3 amino acids: CASSLAQGHQYF. Written as DNA, the CDR3 is TGTGCCAGCAGCTTAGCGCAGGGTCATCAGTACTTC.

The chain couples TRBV4-3 to TRBJ2-2; maybe TRBD1 (5 bases). With 0 bases removed from V and 2 bases from J, the gap between germline ends came to 10 bases. Germline CDR1 is LGHNA and CDR2 is YSLEER. This CDR3 region has 16 residues. The CDR3 loop is CASSQDPGQNTGELFF. The CDR3 DNA sequence: TGCGCCAGCAGCCAAGACCCCGGACAAAACACCGGGGAGCTGTTTTTT.

This sequence joins TRBV24-1 and TRBJ2-1; 9 bases fit TRBD2. The V gene's germline CDR1 is KGHDR and CDR2 SFDVKD. Trimming took 1 base from V and 5 from J; bases not matched to a gene: 8. The CDR3 spans 17 residues. The CDR3 spells CATSDLGSGRGDNEQFF. CDR3 nucleotide sequence: TGTGCCACCAGTGATTTAGGTAGCGGGAGAGGGGACAATGAGCAGTTCTTC.

The rearrangement links TRBV6-1 to TRBJ1-4; D not certain. The ends were cut back, 3 bases at V and 8 bases at J, with 13 bases in the middle. CDR1 and CDR2 from the germline V gene are MNHNS and SASEGT. The CDR3 runs to 14 residues. The CDR3 is CASSDNRGMEKLFF. Written as DNA, the CDR3 is TGTGCCAGCAGTGATAACAGAGGGATGGAAAAACTGTTTTTT.

Here the CDR3 reads CASSTLSRRDAYEQYF. The CDR3 DNA follows: TGTGCCAGTAGTACTCTAAGCCGGAGAGACGCCTACGAGCAGTACTTC. The rearrangement uses TRBV19 and TRBJ2-7, with D hard to call. The germline V gene encodes CDR1 LNHDA and CDR2 SQIVND (reference sequence). The CDR3 spans 16 residues. Trimming pared 4 bases from V and 2 bases from J, leaving 18 bases between.

The rearrangement links TRBV5-6 to TRBJ1-2; TRBD1 is a possible D gene (5 bases). The CDR3 extends over 15 amino acids. Germline lookup yields CDR1 SGHDT and CDR2 YYEEEE. The ends were cut back, 2 bases at V and 2 bases at J, with 13 bases in the middle. The CDR3 DNA sequence: TGTGCCAGCAGCTTACCGGGACTCACGAACTATGGCTACACCTTC. It translates to CASSLPGLTNYGYTF.

Turning to this clone: The junction departs from the called germline gene at one end, perhaps through a read error. The chain has TRBV6-2 or TRBV6-3 and TRBJ1-2; D unresolved. Germline V CDR1 and CDR2: MNHEY, SVGEGT. The CDR3 runs 12 residues. CDR3 coding DNA: TGTGCCAGCAGTTACTCGTTCGGGAGATTCGCCTTC. It encodes CASSYSFGRFAF.

The V and J genes are TRBV7-2 and TRBJ1-6; D uncertain. The V end lost 0 bases, the J end lost 5 bases, and 11 bases lay between the germline ends. The CDR3 contains 16 residues. Germline V gene sequence: CDR1 SGHTA, CDR2 FQGNSA. The CDR3 here is CASSLATGTHNSPLHF. The DNA for the CDR3 is TGTGCCAGCAGCTTAGCGACGGGAACCCATAATTCACCCCTCCACTTT.

The chain links TRBV7-2 to TRBJ1-2; D is undetermined. Trimming stripped 1 base from V and 4 bases from J, with 13 bases between. CDR1 is SGHTA, CDR2 FQGNSA, per germline. The CDR3 runs to 15 residues. CDR3 sequence: CASSLVHRSRYGYTF. The CDR3 DNA reads TGTGCCAGCAGCTTAGTCCACAGATCTCGCTATGGCTACACCTTC.

The rearrangement links TRBV14 to TRBJ1-2, with TRBD1 matching 8 bases. The CDR3 is 15 amino acids. From germline, CDR1 is SGHDN and CDR2 FVKESK. The V and J ends lost 1 base and 4 bases, in that order; junction bases with no gene match: 5. DNA of the CDR3: TGTGCCAGCAGCCAAGGACAGGGGCTCGGCTATGGCTACACCTTC. This translates into CASSQGQGLGYGYTF. Together with reference TRBV14 and TRBJ1-2, the CDR3 gives the full variable domain: EAGVTQFPSHSVIEKGQTVTLRCDPISGHDNLYWYRRVMGKEIKFLLHFVKESKQDESGMPNNRFLAERTGGTYSTLKVQPAELEDSGVYFCASSQGQGLGYGYTFGSGTRLTVV.

The rearrangement joins TRBV29-1 to TRBJ2-3; possibly TRBD2 for D (6 bases). Between the trimmed V and J ends, which lost 7 bases and 10 bases, there was a span of 18 bases. This CDR3 is 12 amino acids long. Germline CDR1 is SQVTM and CDR2 is ANQGSEA. This CDR3 reads CSARDVRLAQYF. CDR3 coding DNA: TGCAGCGCCCGGGACGTTCGACTAGCGCAGTATTTT.

This rearrangement joins TRBV25-1 to TRBJ1-2; D uncertain. Germline V gene lookup returns CDR1 MGHDK and CDR2 SYGVNS. Trimming cost V 4 bases and J 2 bases, with 5 bases left between them. The CDR3 has 12 residues. The chain's CDR3 is CASSGRNYGYTF. In nucleotides, the CDR3 is TGTGCCAGCAGTGGCAGGAACTATGGCTACACCTTC.

This chain joins TRBV6-2 or TRBV6-3 and TRBJ2-5; TRBD2 matches at 10 bases. In germline, CDR1 is MNHEY, CDR2 SVGEGT. The CDR3 is 17 residues long. J gave up 4 bases and V 4 bases, and 12 bases lay outside the gene matches. CDR3 DNA sequence: TGTGCCAGCAGTTTAAGTCTAGCGGGAGTGCGGGGAGAGACCCAGTACTTC. Amino acid sequence: CASSLSLAGVRGETQYF.

CDR3 DNA: TGCGCCAGCAGCCAAGATAAGGGAGCGAGGGGCACAGATACGCAGTATTTT. Its translation is CASSQDKGARGTDTQYF. V gene TRBV4-1 combines with J gene TRBJ2-3; tentatively, D is TRBD2 (5 bases). This CDR3 has 17 amino acids. Trimming stripped 0 bases from V and 1 base from J, with 14 bases between. Germline CDR1 MGHRA, CDR2 YSYEKL.

This chain connects TRBV15 to TRBJ2-1; 7 nucleotides match TRBD2. CDR3 length: 15 amino acids. V shed 5 bases, J shed 4 bases, and the junction held 8 bases outside the gene matches. Per germline, CDR1 LNHNV and CDR2 YYDKDF (reference sequence). The CDR3 sequence: CATSEPGGNYNEQFF. CDR3 coding DNA: TGTGCCACCAGCGAACCGGGAGGTAATTACAATGAGCAGTTCTTC.